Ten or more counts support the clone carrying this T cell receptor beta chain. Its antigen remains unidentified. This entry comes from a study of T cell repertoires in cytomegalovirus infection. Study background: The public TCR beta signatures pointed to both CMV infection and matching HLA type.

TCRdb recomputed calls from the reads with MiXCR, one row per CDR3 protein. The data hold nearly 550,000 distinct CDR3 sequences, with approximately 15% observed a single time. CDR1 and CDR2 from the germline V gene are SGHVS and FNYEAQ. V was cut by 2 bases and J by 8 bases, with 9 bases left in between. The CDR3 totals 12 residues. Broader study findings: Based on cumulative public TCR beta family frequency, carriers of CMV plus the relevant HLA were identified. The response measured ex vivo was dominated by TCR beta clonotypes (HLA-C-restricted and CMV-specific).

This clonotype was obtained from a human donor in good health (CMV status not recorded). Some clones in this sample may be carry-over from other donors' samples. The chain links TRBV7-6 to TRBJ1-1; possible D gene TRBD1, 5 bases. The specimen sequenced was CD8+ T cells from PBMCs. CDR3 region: CASSLFEGEAFF. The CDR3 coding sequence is TGTGCCAGCAGCTTATTCGAGGGGGAAGCTTTCTTT.